The rows below give T cell receptor beta chains drawn from one sample of a study of cytomegalovirus exposure and HLA in healthy donors. Sequencing was performed with immunoSEQ multiplex PCR; in TCRdb, only in-frame clones are kept and a portion is missing. In the table there are just under 250,000 clones, roughly 82% of which are singletons. The sequencing sample was made of PBMCs. These receptors all come from a middle-aged woman in good health and CMV-seropositive. Each CDR3 is given with its conserved first and last residue. A D gene is named only where the DNA matches it firmly. Expanded clones are given a class, and other clones once, few, many or no size at all.

TRBV6-5	NA	TRBJ1-6	TRBD1	TGTGCCAGCAGTTTCGGGACAGGGGCAGATTCACCCCTCCACTTT	CASSFGTGADSPLHF
TRBV7-2	NA	TRBJ1-2	NA	TGTGCCAGCAGCTTTTCCCTCACCTCCAGGGTAGACTATGGCTACACCTTC	CASSFSLTSRVDYGYTF
TRBV27	NA	TRBJ1-1	NA	TGTGCCAGCAGTCTAATAAAAACGGGTGGCACTGAAGCTTTCTTT	CASSLIKTGGTEAFF
TRBV7-2	NA	TRBJ1-1	NA	TGTGCCAGCAGCTTAGTGTACTCGGCAGGGGTAAGCACTGAAGCTTTCTTT	CASSLVYSAGVSTEAFF
TRBV7-9	NA	TRBJ2-2	NA	TGTGCCAGCAGCTCCCGAGCTCGGAACACCGGGGAGCTGTTTTTT	CASSSRARNTGELFF
TRBV5-1	NA	TRBJ1-2	NA	TGCGCCAGCAGCTTGGCGGGTGAAGGAGGCTACACCTTC	CASSLAGEGGYTF
TRBV5-1	few	TRBJ2-4	TRBD1	TGCGCCAGCAGCTTGGCCAGGTCGTGGGACAGTCAGTACTTC	CASSLARSWDSQYF
TRBV6-1	NA	TRBJ1-5	NA	TGTGCCAGCAGACATGACAGGAGTTATCAGCCCCAGCATTTT	CASRHDRSYQPQHF
TRBV5-1	NA	TRBJ2-5	NA	TGCGCCAGCAGCTTCCGGGACGGAGGGCGTGAGGCCCAGTACTTC	CASSFRDGGREAQYF
TRBV6-5	NA	TRBJ2-5	TRBD1	TGTGCCAGCAGTGGATCGCGGACAGGGGTGGAGACCCAGTACTTC	CASSGSRTGVETQYF
TRBV10-3	NA	TRBJ2-7	TRBD2	TGTGCCATCAGTGAGTCCCCAGCGGGGGGCTCCGAGCAGTACTTC	CAISESPAGGSEQYF
TRBV10-3	NA	TRBJ2-1	NA	TGTGCCATCAGTGCATCTCATCGGGGGGCGCGATACAATGAGCAGTTCTTC	CAISASHRGARYNEQFF
TRBV9	NA	TRBJ1-1	NA	TGTGCCAGCAGCGTAAAGCCAACAGCAAGTAACACTGAAGCTTTCTTT	CASSVKPTASNTEAFF
TRBV2	once	TRBJ1-5	NA	TGTGCCAGCAGGGGGGGTAGTACTAGCAATCAGCCCCAGCATTTT	CASRGGSTSNQPQHF
TRBV5-4	NA	TRBJ1-2	NA	TGTGCCAGCAGCTCCGGGACAAGGGGCACCTATGGCTACACCTTC	CASSSGTRGTYGYTF
TRBV5-1	NA	TRBJ2-3	TRBD2	TGCGCCAGCAGCTTGGTGGGAGGGCCAGATACGCAGTATTTT	CASSLVGGPDTQYF
TRBV7-2	once	TRBJ1-1	NA	TGTGCCAGCAGCTTAGCGTCCCTCCTGCGTACTGAAGCTTTCTTT	CASSLASLLRTEAFF
TRBV29-1	NA	TRBJ1-2	NA	TGCAGCGTTGCCGGGACAAAGCGCGGTGGCTACACCTTC	CSVAGTKRGGYTF
TRBV19	once	TRBJ2-6	NA	TGTGCCAGTAGTATAGGCGTTTTCTCTGGGGCCAACGTCCTGACTTTC	CASSIGVFSGANVLTF
TRBV4-1	few	TRBJ1-2	NA	TGCGCCAGCAGCCAAGATAAGGGGTCCTATGGCTACACCTTC	CASSQDKGSYGYTF